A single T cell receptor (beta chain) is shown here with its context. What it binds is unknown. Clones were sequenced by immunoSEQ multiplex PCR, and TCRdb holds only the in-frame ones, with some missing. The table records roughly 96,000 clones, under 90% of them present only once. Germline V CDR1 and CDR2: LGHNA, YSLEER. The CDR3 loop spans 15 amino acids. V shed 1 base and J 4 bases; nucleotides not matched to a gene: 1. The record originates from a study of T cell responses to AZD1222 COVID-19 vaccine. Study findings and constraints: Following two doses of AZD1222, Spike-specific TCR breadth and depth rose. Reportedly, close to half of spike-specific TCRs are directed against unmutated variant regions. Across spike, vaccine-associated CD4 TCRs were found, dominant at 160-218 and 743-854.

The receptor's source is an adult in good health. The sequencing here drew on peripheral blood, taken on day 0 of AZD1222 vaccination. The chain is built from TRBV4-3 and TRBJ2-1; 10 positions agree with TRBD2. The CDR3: CASSQAGLAYNEQFF. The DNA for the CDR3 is TGCGCCAGCAGCCAAGCGGGACTAGCGTACAATGAGCAGTTCTTC.